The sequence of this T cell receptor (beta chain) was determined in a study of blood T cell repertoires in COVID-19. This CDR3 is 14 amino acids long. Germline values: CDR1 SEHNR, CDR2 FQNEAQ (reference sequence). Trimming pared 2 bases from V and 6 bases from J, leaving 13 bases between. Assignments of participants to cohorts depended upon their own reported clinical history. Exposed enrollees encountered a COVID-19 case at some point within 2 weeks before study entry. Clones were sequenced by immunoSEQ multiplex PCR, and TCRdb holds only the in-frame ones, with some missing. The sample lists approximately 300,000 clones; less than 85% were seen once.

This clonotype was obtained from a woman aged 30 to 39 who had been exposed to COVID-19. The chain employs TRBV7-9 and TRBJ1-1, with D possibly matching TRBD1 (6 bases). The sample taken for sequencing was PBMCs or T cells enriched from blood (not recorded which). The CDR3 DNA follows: TGTGCCAGCAGCTTATATCAGGGGTCGGCTGAAGCTTTCTTT. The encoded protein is CASSLYQGSAEAFF.